A selection of T cell receptor beta chains follows, all from one sample in a study of technical replicates of blood from several donors. Profiling relied on immunoSEQ multiplex PCR, and the TCRdb table lists in-frame clones only, not all of them. The profile shows around 85,000 clones, about 94% of them singletons. Sequencing was done on a sample of T cells isolated from PBMCs. Receptors were obtained from a human donor in good health. The CDR3 runs from the conserved cysteine through the conserved F or W.

V gene,CDR3 length,CDR3 protein
TRBV6-6,13,CASSDRFNQPQHF
TRBV15,15,CATSRDRGGAGEQYF
TRBV5-1,16,CASSLGDSLNTGELFF
TRBV2,11,CASSSLVEQYF
TRBV4-1,16,CASSQGMDRGLDEQYF
TRBV7-8,18,CASSLAPWGRRPDTEAFF
TRBV29-1,13,CSVGVLDTYEQYF
TRBV12-5,14,CASGLGQGVNEQYF
TRBV5-4,16,CASSPARGGRPGELFF
TRBV27,15,CASSLVGGRAREQYF
TRBV9,12,CASSGAGDRAFF
TRBV2,14,CASRPRGADYGYTF
TRBV30,14,CAWSQGAGANVLTF
TRBV27,16,CASRTLGSMNTGELFF
TRBV11-2,13,CASRSGQAYEQFF
TRBV5-1,13,CASSPGLGETQYF
TRBV6-1,14,CASIKSRDSYEQYF
TRBV10-3,14,CAISESEGNYGYTF
TRBV7-2,14,CASSLEPAYYGYTF
TRBV25-1,13,CARKGTVNSPLHF
TRBV4-1,14,CASRGGDRDNEQFF
TRBV11-2,14,CASSFLGQTYEQYF
TRBV30,13,CAWIKTGNTEAFF
TRBV30,13,CAWSVIQAYGYTF
TRBV30,13,CATSDRGDQPQHF
TRBV6-1,18,CASSEGKGLAGDTGELFF
TRBV5-4,14,CASSFGAQGEKLFF
TRBV2,14,CASSDRLAVYEQYF
TRBV7-9,14,CASSLTGLTTEAFF
TRBV5-6,12,CASSLDRLGYTF
TRBV7-9,14,CASSLTTGSYGYTF
TRBV4-2,15,CASSQGAGYKGGYTF
TRBV11-2,14,CASSLYPVNTEAFF
TRBV28,15,CASSTSGRIADEQFF
TRBV7-2,15,CASSSGLARYYEQYF